Reported below is one TCR beta chain. Its specificity is not known. This entry belongs to a study of early T cells in non-severe SARS-CoV-2 infection. Overall study findings and caveats: Anti-spike CD8 responses were favored by VDJdb matching, which missed private and CD4 specificities.

Each cDNA molecule carried a unique molecular identifier. From the 5' RACE reads, TCRdb called clonotypes with MiXCR, one entry per CDR3 protein. Of about 61,000 distinct CDR3 sequences listed, 7.5% to 10% are singletons. Germline V gene data show CDR1 as SGHAT and CDR2 as FQNNGV. V lost 4 bases to trimming and J lost 2 bases; unmatched junction nucleotides: 12. There are 17 residues in the CDR3. The TCR sequence derives from an adult who was a healthcare worker with PCR-confirmed SARS-CoV-2 infection or an uninfected control (not recorded which). Source material: whole blood. V is TRBV11-2 and J is TRBJ2-3; 7 nucleotides agree with TRBD1. The DNA of the CDR3 is TGTGCCAGCAGCTACCCGACAGGGCTAGGTCCCACAGATACGCAGTATTTT. The encoded protein is CASSYPTGLGPTDTQYF. Full variable domain (outside the CDR3, taken from reference TRBV11-2 and TRBJ2-3): EAGVAQSPRYKIIEKRQSVAFWCNPISGHATLYWYQQILGQGPKLLIQFQNNGVVDDSQLPKDRFSAERLKGVDSTLKIQPAKLEDSAVYLCASSYPTGLGPTDTQYFGPGTRLTVL.